Shown below are 27 T cell receptor beta chains from a single sample sequenced in a study of blood T cell repertoires in COVID-19 (TCRdb year 2020). Receptor libraries were prepared by the immunoSEQ multiplex PCR assay. This immuneACCESS table, as held by TCRdb, lists in-frame sequences with V and J called but not all clones. Of the missing ones, under half trace to an unresolved V gene in checked studies; the others have no known cause. This sample gives approximately 47,000 clones in total; approximately 80% of them show up just once. The ten largest clones capture over 8.5% of the sample. The specimen was peripheral blood. The receptors were gathered from a man aged 55 to 70 with acute or convalescent COVID-19.

This clone is judged medium-sized. The chain combines TRBV7-2 with TRBJ2-3; 8 bases line up with TRBD2. V trimming: 1 base; J trimming: 2 bases; junction bases outside the gene matches: 5. Looked up from germline, CDR1 is SGHTA and CDR2 is FQGNSA. This CDR3 spans 16 amino acids. The CDR3: CASSLVLAEPTDTQYF. Here the CDR3 DNA reads TGTGCCAGCAGCTTAGTACTAGCGGAACCCACAGATACGCAGTATTTT.

The V call is TRBV6-7, the J call TRBJ2-5; a weak D match, TRBD1 (5 bases). TRBV6-7 is flagged as an ORF with uncertain function. Trimming removed 3 bases at V and 0 bases at J, with 17 bases between. The CDR3 is 17 amino acids. CDR3 region: CASSYRGSKGHQETQYF. Here the CDR3 DNA reads TGTGCCAGCAGTTATCGTGGGTCAAAGGGGCACCAAGAGACCCAGTACTTC.

The genes are TRBV2 and TRBJ1-1; the D is unclear. In germline, CDR1 is SNHLY, CDR2 FYNNEI. Trimming took off 4 bases at V and 0 bases at J, with 9 bases between the two ends. There are 14 residues in the CDR3. The CDR3 nucleotides are TGTGCCAGCAGTGTAGAAGTTATGAACACTGAAGCTTTCTTT. Translated: CASSVEVMNTEAFF.

J is TRBJ2-3 and V is TRBV6-1; maybe TRBD2 (5 bases). Germline values: CDR1 MNHNS, CDR2 SASEGT. The V and J ends lost 0 bases and 0 bases respectively, with 13 bases between them. The CDR3 runs to 17 residues. Here the CDR3 reads CASSEARWVASTDTQYF. The CDR3 coding sequence is TGTGCCAGCAGTGAAGCGCGATGGGTAGCGAGCACAGATACGCAGTATTTT.

V gene TRBV4-1 combines with J gene TRBJ1-5; D gene ambiguous. Trimming took off 5 bases at V and 0 bases at J, with 5 bases between the two ends. Per germline, CDR1 MGHRA and CDR2 YSYEKL. This CDR3 region has 13 residues. DNA of the CDR3: TGCGCCAGCAGCGTTAGTAGCAATCAGCCCCAGCATTTT. Protein sequence: CASSVSSNQPQHF.

The rearrangement links TRBV11-2 to TRBJ2-1; 11 bases fit TRBD2. Trimming cost V 5 bases and J 6 bases; bases outside gene matches: 9. CDR3 length equals 16 residues. The germline V gene has CDR1 SGHAT and CDR2 FQNNGV. CDR3 protein: CASSPLLAGAFNEQFF. CDR3 nucleotide sequence: TGTGCCAGCAGCCCCTTACTAGCGGGGGCGTTCAATGAGCAGTTCTTC.

The genes are TRBV5-1 and TRBJ1-3; TRBD1 matches 12 bases. Unmatched junction bases numbered 4, after V lost 3 bases and J lost 6 bases. CDR1 is SGHRS and CDR2 is YFSETQ in the germline V gene. The CDR3 sequence is 15 residues long. The CDR3: CASSSGTGGENTIYF. In nucleotides, the CDR3 is TGCGCCAGCAGCTCCGGGACAGGGGGCGAAAACACCATATATTTT. Supplemented by reference TRBV5-1 and TRBJ1-3, the full variable domain reads KAGVTQTPRYLIKTRGQQVTLSCSPISGHRSVSWYQQTPGQGLQFLFEYFSETQRNKGNFPGRFSGRQFSNSRSEMNVSTLELGDSALYLCASSSGTGGENTIYFGEGSWLTVV.

This chain joins TRBV6-6 and TRBJ1-2; D gene ambiguous. V shed 6 bases and J shed 6 bases, with 17 bases lying between them. CDR1 is MNHNY, CDR2 SVGAGI, per germline (reference sequence). This CDR3 contains 14 residues. CDR3 residues: CASSLRRGIDGYTF. CDR3 bases: TGTGCCAGCAGCCTCAGGCGAGGGATCGATGGCTACACCTTC.

The chain is built from TRBV15 and TRBJ1-3; D is perhaps TRBD1 (6 bases). The germline V gene encodes CDR1 LNHNV and CDR2 YYDKDF (reference sequence). V was cut by 7 bases and J by 4 bases, with 17 bases left in between. This CDR3 comprises 15 residues. CDR3 residues: CATTGQTTPGNTIYF. DNA for the CDR3: TGTGCCACCACCGGACAGACCACTCCGGGAAACACCATATATTTT.

The rearrangement uses TRBV7-2 and TRBJ1-2, with D hard to call. The CDR3 totals 12 residues. The V end lost 5 bases, the J end lost 4 bases, and 8 bases lay between the germline ends. The germline V gene encodes CDR1 SGHTA and CDR2 FQGNSA. As DNA, the CDR3 is TGTGCCAGCAGCCTAAGTCTCTATGGCTACACCTTC. It specifies CASSLSLYGYTF.

The rearrangement links TRBV19 to TRBJ1-6; TRBD1 matches at 9 bases. The V gene end was trimmed by 7 bases and the J gene end by 2 bases; junction bases not matched to a gene: 6. The CDR3 is made up of 16 amino acids. The germline CDR1 and CDR2 sequences are LNHDA and SQIVND (reference sequence). The CDR3 nucleotides are TGTGCCAGTACGGACAGGGGAAGGACCTATAATTCACCCCTCCACTTT. This gives the protein CASTDRGRTYNSPLHF. Full variable domain (remainder filled in from reference TRBV19 and TRBJ1-6): DGGITQSPKYLFRKEGQNVTLSCEQNLNHDAMYWYRQDPGQGLRLIYYSQIVNDFQKGDIAEGYSVSREKKESFPLTVTSAQKNPTAFYLCASTDRGRTYNSPLHFGNGTRLTVT.

The chain links TRBV9 to TRBJ2-3; D remains unclear. CDR3 size: 14 residues. The V end was cut by 2 bases, the J end by 1 base, with 8 bases between. Germline-derived CDR1 and CDR2 are SGDLS and YYNGEE. The CDR3 sequence: CASSVDFRTDTQYF. CDR3 DNA sequence: TGTGCCAGCAGCGTTGACTTTCGCACAGATACGCAGTATTTT.

This chain connects TRBV29-1 to TRBJ2-1, with D unresolved. CDR1 and CDR2 (germline): SQVTM, ANQGSEA. This CDR3 has 15 amino acids. Deletions cut 2 bases from V and 0 bases from J, with 11 bases between. This chain's CDR3 is CSVEWRRSSYNEQFF. In nucleotides, the CDR3 is TGCAGCGTTGAATGGCGGCGGAGCTCCTACAATGAGCAGTTCTTC.

This clone came up once. The rearrangement links TRBV29-1 to TRBJ1-3; no firm D call. Trimming stripped 1 base from V and 0 bases from J, with 4 bases between. The germline V gene encodes CDR1 SQVTM and CDR2 ANQGSEA. CDR3 length: 13 residues. The CDR3 DNA follows: TGCAGCGTTGAAGTCAGCTCTGGAAACACCATATATTTT. Translating it yields CSVEVSSGNTIYF.

This clone was seen more than once but under ten times. The rearrangement links TRBV10-3 to TRBJ2-7, with TRBD1 identical over 12 bases. Losses at the gene ends were 3 bases for V and 6 bases for J; bases not matched to a gene: 6. CDR1 is ENHRY, CDR2 SYGVKD, per germline. CDR3 length: 15 amino acids. The chain's CDR3 is CAISETGTGGVEQYF. For the CDR3, the DNA is TGTGCCATCAGTGAAACCGGGACAGGGGGCGTCGAGCAGTACTTC.

This sequence joins TRBV4-3 and TRBJ2-7, with D perhaps matching TRBD1 (5 bases). CDR3 size: 15 residues. The V end was cut by 1 base, the J end by 3 bases, with 13 bases between. CDR1 and CDR2 (germline): LGHNA, YSLEER. The CDR3 region is CASSQVWQGSYEQYF. CDR3 coding DNA: TGCGCCAGCAGCCAAGTTTGGCAGGGTAGCTACGAGCAGTACTTC.

The J gene is TRBJ2-7, the V gene TRBV6-1; D is perhaps TRBD1 (5 bases). This CDR3 has 15 residues. Germline CDR1 is MNHNS and CDR2 is SASEGT. V was shortened by 2 bases and J by 2 bases, with 13 bases between the two germline ends. This chain's CDR3 is CASSEFRQGTYEQYF. CDR3 DNA sequence: TGTGCCAGCAGTGAATTCCGGCAGGGAACCTACGAGCAGTACTTC.

V gene TRBV5-4 combines with J gene TRBJ1-1, with TRBD1 identical over 9 bases. The V gene end was trimmed by 3 bases and the J gene end by 6 bases; junction bases not matched to a gene: 6. CDR3 length: 14 amino acids. CDR1 and CDR2 (germline): SGHNT, YYREEE (reference sequence). The CDR3 bases are TGTGCCAGCAGCTCTGGGACAGGGTACCCTGAAGCTTTCTTT. It translates to CASSSGTGYPEAFF. Looking up the rest from reference TRBV5-4 and TRBJ1-1 gives the full variable domain: ETGVTQSPTHLIKTRGQQVTLRCSSQSGHNTVSWYQQALGQGPQFIFQYYREEENGRGNFPPRFSGLQFPNYSSELNVNALELDDSALYLCASSSGTGYPEAFFGQGTRLTVV.

The chain combines TRBV24-1 with TRBJ1-5; 8 bases agree with TRBD1. The CDR3 loop spans 14 amino acids. With V trimmed by 4 bases and J by 6 bases, 4 bases remained unmatched. From germline, CDR1 is KGHDR and CDR2 SFDVKD. In DNA form, the CDR3 reads TGTGCCACCAGTGAGACAGGGGAGGGTCAGCCCCAGCATTTT. Translated: CATSETGEGQPQHF.

The CDR3 DNA reads as TGTGCCAGCTCCCCCTCGGCAGGTGCGAACACTGAAGCTTTCTTT. This encodes CASSPSAGANTEAFF. The rearrangement joins TRBV18 to TRBJ1-1; D uncertain. V dropped 6 bases and J dropped 1 base, with 15 bases sitting between them. Germline V gene lookup returns CDR1 KGHSH and CDR2 LQKENI. The CDR3 sequence is 15 residues long.

This clone was detected only once. The J gene is TRBJ1-4, the V gene TRBV5-1, with D perhaps matching TRBD1 (5 bases). Trimming took off 5 bases at V and 7 bases at J, with 9 bases between the two ends. Per the germline V gene, CDR1 is SGHRS and CDR2 is YFSETQ. The CDR3 is made up of 12 amino acids. CDR3: CASSPDSEKLFF. The DNA of the CDR3 is TGCGCCAGCAGTCCAGACAGTGAAAAACTGTTTTTT.

This chain links TRBV7-9 with TRBJ2-1, with TRBD2 identical over 8 bases. In germline, CDR1 is SEHNR, CDR2 FQNEAQ (reference sequence). Trimming cost V 0 bases and J 7 bases; bases outside gene matches: 5. CDR3 length equals 15 residues. CDR3 in DNA: TGTGCCAGCAGCTTAGCGTTGGGACTAGTAAATGAGCAGTTCTTC. Encoded protein: CASSLALGLVNEQFF. Full variable domain (missing parts from reference TRBV7-9 and TRBJ2-1): DTGVSQNPRHKITKRGQNVTFRCDPISEHNRLYWYRQTLGQGPEFLTYFQNEAQLEKSRLLSDRFSAERPKGSFSTLEIQRTEQGDSAMYLCASSLALGLVNEQFFGPGTRLTVL.

V and J are TRBV30 and TRBJ1-1; no firm D call. The length of the CDR3 is 13 residues. V lost 0 bases and J 3 bases, leaving 8 bases between the germline ends. The germline V gene encodes CDR1 GTSNPN and CDR2 SVGIG (reference sequence). For the CDR3, the DNA is TGTGCCTGGAGTGTTGGGCATGACACTGAAGCTTTCTTT. The encoded protein is CAWSVGHDTEAFF. Combining the CDR3 with reference TRBV30 and TRBJ1-1 gives the whole variable domain SQTIHQWPATLVQPVGSPLSLECTVEGTSNPNLYWYRQAAGRGLQLLFYSVGIGQISSEVPQNLSASRPQDRQFILSSKKLLLSDSGFYLCAWSVGHDTEAFFGQGTRLTVV.

The chain has TRBV3-1 (or the pseudogene TRBV3-2) and TRBJ1-2; 9 bases fit TRBD1. Germline trimming cut 8 bases from V and 2 bases from J; bases unmatched to any gene: 6. The V gene's germline CDR1 is LGHDT and CDR2 YNNKEL (reference sequence). The CDR3 is 14 amino acids. This CDR3 is CASSWDRANYGYTF. The CDR3 nucleotides read TGTGCCAGCTCCTGGGACAGGGCGAACTATGGCTACACCTTC.

The chain couples TRBV18 to TRBJ2-1, with 8 bases aligning to TRBD2. The J segment lost 7 bases and the V segment lost 2 bases, leaving 10 bases of the junction unmatched. The CDR3 consists of 16 residues. Germline CDR1 KGHSH, CDR2 LQKENI. CDR3 sequence reads: CASSPLSGGPRNEQFF. CDR3 bases: TGTGCCAGCTCACCATTAAGCGGGGGCCCCAGGAATGAGCAGTTCTTC.

V usage is TRBV5-5 and J usage is TRBJ1-5, with TRBD1 matching 7 bases. The germline V gene encodes CDR1 SGHKS and CDR2 YYEKEE (reference sequence). With V trimmed by 3 bases and J by 0 bases, 6 bases remained unmatched. The CDR3 consists of 16 residues. CDR3 bases: TGTGCCAGCAGCTCGGGACAGAGCCTTAGCAATCAGCCCCAGCATTTT. Residues: CASSSGQSLSNQPQHF.

V is TRBV3-1 (or the pseudogene TRBV3-2) and J is TRBJ2-1; TRBD2 matches 15 bases. Germline V lookup: CDR1 LGHDT, CDR2 YNNKEL (reference sequence). This CDR3 comprises 17 residues. The V and J ends lost 4 bases and 7 bases, in that order; junction bases with no gene match: 8. CDR3 amino acids: CASSPIAGTSGGNEQFF. The CDR3 coding sequence is TGTGCCAGCAGCCCCATTGCCGGGACTAGCGGGGGGAATGAGCAGTTCTTC.